The source of this T cell receptor beta chain is a study of blood T cells in healthy people across ages. This clonotype was counted many times. The CDR3 consists of 13 residues. Trimming cost V 8 bases and J 3 bases; bases outside gene matches: 4. CDR1 and CDR2 from the germline V gene are SNHLY and FYNNEI. Next came a second PCR, run for about 7 to 12 cycles, which used a sample-barcoded 5' primer along with a J-beta primer mix. TCRdb re-called the 5' RACE reads through MiXCR, storing one row per CDR3 protein. Found here are 550,000 to 750,000 distinct CDR3 sequences, under 25% of them singletons; the top ten hold 3% to 4.5%.

This sequence joins TRBV2 and TRBJ2-1; 7 bases are a match to TRBD2. The sample consisted of blood. The clonotype was recovered from a man in his sixties or seventies in good health. Here the CDR3 reads CASRDYDYNEQFF. The DNA of the CDR3 is TGTGCCAGCCGGGACTACGACTACAATGAGCAGTTCTTC.